This is a list of T cell receptor beta chains from one sample in a study of shared clonotypes between healthy human individuals. Some clones are missing from TCRdb's copy, which holds only in-frame ones; the method was immunoSEQ multiplex PCR. The table shows around 600,000 clones, with approximately 97% occurring only once. Sequencing was done on a sample of naive CD4+ T cells sorted from blood. The receptor source for this set is a woman aged 25-40 years in good health. The CDR3 runs from the conserved cysteine through the conserved F or W. D genes are given only for firm matches. Where a row states a size, it is once, few, many or the class of an expanded clone; other rows omit it.

j_call | v_call | clone_size | d_call | cdr3_nt | cdr3_aa
TRBJ1-2 | TRBV7-2 | . | . | TGTGCCAGCAGCTTTAGGTGGCAGGCTGCGGGCTACACCTTC | CASSFRWQAAGYTF
TRBJ2-7 | TRBV28 | . | TRBD1 | TGTGCCAGCAGAACTCCCCCGGGACAGGGGTACGAGCAGTACTTC | CASRTPPGQGYEQYF
TRBJ2-7 | TRBV6-5 | . | TRBD1 | TGTGCCAGCAGTACCGGGACAGGGGCTTTTGGAGAGCAGTACTTC | CASSTGTGAFGEQYF
TRBJ2-3 | TRBV28 | . | . | TGTGCCAGCAGTTTCTTTTTTGGACACACGCAGTATTTT | CASSFFFGHTQYF
TRBJ2-5 | TRBV5-8 | . | . | TGTGCCAGCAGCCGGTACCAAGAGACCCAGTACTTC | CASSRYQETQYF
TRBJ2-7 | TRBV5-5 | once | . | TGTGCCAGCAGCTTGGGAAATCAGGTCTCCTACGAGCAGTACTTC | CASSLGNQVSYEQYF
TRBJ2-1 | TRBV5-1 | . | TRBD1 | TGCGCCAGCAGCTCGGGACAGAGCTCCTACAATGAGCAGTTCTTC | CASSSGQSSYNEQFF
TRBJ2-7 | TRBV27 | . | . | TGTGCCAGCAGTTTATCGGCTAGCGCGACCAATACCTACGAGCAGTACTTC | CASSLSASATNTYEQYF
TRBJ2-1 | TRBV20-1 | once | . | TGCAGTGCTAAAAGCTGGGATGAGCAGTTCTTC | CSAKSWDEQFF
TRBJ2-7 | TRBV28 | . | . | TGTGCCAGCAGTTTCCAAGTGTATGCTAGGAGCTACGAGCAGTACTTC | CASSFQVYARSYEQYF
TRBJ1-2 | TRBV28 | . | . | TGTGCCAGCAGTAACAGGGTTGGACGGGGCTACACCTTC | CASSNRVGRGYTF
TRBJ1-3 | TRBV18 | . | . | TGTGCCAGCTCACCAGGAGGGGGAAACACCATATATTTT | CASSPGGGNTIYF
TRBJ2-2 | TRBV5-8 | . | . | TGTGCCAGCAGCAGTGGACGCACCACATCGAACACCGGGGAGCTGTTTTTT | CASSSGRTTSNTGELFF
TRBJ1-2 | TRBV30 | . | . | TGTGCCTGGAGCCAGGGATTCCCGGTTTGGGGCTACACCTTC | CAWSQGFPVWGYTF
TRBJ1-5 | TRBV4-1 | once | . | TGCGCCAGCAGCCACACCACCTCCCAGGGGAGCAATCAGCCCCAGCATTTT | CASSHTTSQGSNQPQHF
TRBJ1-2 | TRBV15 | . | TRBD1 | TGTGCCACCAGCCCTGGGGGTACCACAGGGGGGTGGGGCTACACCTTC | CATSPGGTTGGWGYTF
TRBJ1-3 | TRBV7-3 | . | . | TGTGCCAGCAGCTCGAGAGGCCCGGGGAGCTCTGGAAACACCATATATTTT | CASSSRGPGSSGNTIYF
TRBJ1-1 | TRBV7-9 | . | TRBD1 | TGTGCCAGCAGCCCTCAAGGACAGGGGATTGCTGAAGCTTTCTTT | CASSPQGQGIAEAFF
TRBJ2-2 | TRBV7-9 | . | TRBD1 | TGTGCCAGCAGCCCGACAGGGGCGAGCGGGGAGCTGTTTTTT | CASSPTGASGELFF
TRBJ2-1 | TRBV18 | . | TRBD1 | TGTGCCAGCTCACCGATGAGTACAGGGGATCGTGAGCAGTTCTTC | CASSPMSTGDREQFF
TRBJ1-1 | TRBV7-8 | . | . | TGTGCCAGCAGCTTAGGCTGGACAGAGGGCACTGAAGCTTTCTTT | CASSLGWTEGTEAFF
TRBJ2-3 | TRBV20-1 | . | . | TGCAGTGCTAGATACGGTACGCAGTATTTT | CSARYGTQYF
TRBJ2-3 | TRBV19 | . | TRBD2 | TGTGCCACCTCCCAGAGGACTAGCGGTCCAGATACGCAGTATTTT | CATSQRTSGPDTQYF
TRBJ1-1 | TRBV25-1 | . | TRBD1 | TGTGCCAGCAGTACAGGGGGCGCGAAGACCACTGAAGCTTTCTTT | CASSTGGAKTTEAFF
TRBJ1-1 | TRBV5-5 | . | . | TGTGCCAGCAGCTTGGCGGCAGGGGCGAACACTGAAGCTTTCTTT | CASSLAAGANTEAFF
TRBJ1-5 | TRBV6-6 | . | TRBD1 | TGTGCCAGCAGCCAGGGGGGACGGATTAGCAATCAGCCCCAGCATTTT | CASSQGGRISNQPQHF
TRBJ2-1 | TRBV29-1 | . | . | TGCAGCGTTGAACACGGAAATGAGCAGTTCTTC | CSVEHGNEQFF
TRBJ1-3 | TRBV9 | . | . | TGTGCCAGCAGCGGCCCCCCGGTGGAGGGGGTCTCTGGAAACACCATATATTTT | CASSGPPVEGVSGNTIYF
TRBJ1-1 | TRBV6-5 | . | TRBD1 | TGTGCCAGCAGTTCACCCGGACAGGGGAACACTGAAGCTTTCTTT | CASSSPGQGNTEAFF
TRBJ1-1 | TRBV6-6 | . | . | TGTGCCAGCAGTCTGACAGGAGGGGAAACTGAAGCTTTCTTT | CASSLTGGETEAFF
TRBJ2-7 | TRBV5-6 | . | TRBD1 | TGTGCCAGCAGCTTACTCCCACAGGGGGCCTACGAGCAGTACTTC | CASSLLPQGAYEQYF
TRBJ1-5 | TRBV7-9 | . | . | TGTGCCAGCAGCTTAGACTTCGCCCAGCCCCAGCATTTT | CASSLDFAQPQHF
TRBJ2-3 | TRBV11-2 | . | TRBD2 | TGTGCCAGCAGCGGCGGACTAGCGGAGCGCACAGATACGCAGTATTTT | CASSGGLAERTDTQYF
TRBJ2-7 | TRBV27 | . | . | TGTGCCAGCACCATACCCGGGGAAACTACGAGGTACGAGCAGTACTTC | CASTIPGETTRYEQYF
TRBJ1-1 | TRBV28 | . | . | TGTGCCAGCCACGGGTGGGGGGGGCAATTCACTGAAGCTTTCTTT | CASHGWGGQFTEAFF
TRBJ1-1 | TRBV6-5 | once | . | TGTGCCAGCAGCCCATCAAGGGGGGTAGACACTGAAGCTTTCTTT | CASSPSRGVDTEAFF
TRBJ1-6 | TRBV6-6 | . | . | TGTGCCAGCAGTTACGCGGCAGAGCCCAATAATTCACCCCTCCACTTT | CASSYAAEPNNSPLHF
TRBJ2-1 | TRBV11-1 | . | . | TGTGCCAGCAGCTTCGGCCCGGACAATGAGCAGTTCTTC | CASSFGPDNEQFF
TRBJ1-2 | TRBV5-1 | . | TRBD1 | TGCGCCAGCAGCGGAGGGACAGGGGCCTATGGCTACACCTTC | CASSGGTGAYGYTF
TRBJ2-7 | TRBV9 | . | . | TGTGCCAGCAGCGCAAGCGAGGCCTACGAGCAGTACTTC | CASSASEAYEQYF
TRBJ2-7 | TRBV5-1 | . | TRBD2 | TGCGCCAGCGGGTTAAGCGGGAGTGAGTACGAGCAGTACTTC | CASGLSGSEYEQYF
TRBJ1-4 | TRBV28 | . | . | TGTGCCAGCAGTTTCCGCCCCGGGGGTGGAGAAAAACTGTTTTTT | CASSFRPGGGEKLFF
TRBJ2-2 | TRBV27 | once | . | TGTGCCAGCAGCGGGTGGGGACTCCCGGGCCCAAACACCGGGGAGCTGTTTTTT | CASSGWGLPGPNTGELFF
TRBJ1-5 | TRBV5-8 | . | TRBD1 | TGTGCCAGCAGCTTTCCAGGGGGGTATAGCAATCAGCCCCAGCATTTT | CASSFPGGYSNQPQHF
TRBJ1-2 | TRBV5-1 | . | . | TGCGCCAGCAGCTTTGCCACAGATGCACTACGGTATGGCTACACCTTC | CASSFATDALRYGYTF